Sequencing of this T cell receptor beta chain was carried out in a study of T cells in narcolepsy. Study conclusions and caveats: Healthy controls reportedly lacked the autoreactive clonotypes serially found in patients' blood. Same-patient CSF and blood CD4+ T cell clonotypes included HCRT-specific and TRIB2-specific autoreactive ones.

Germline V gene sequence: CDR1 MDHEN, CDR2 SYDVKM. The CDR3 covers 15 residues. V lost 5 bases and J 5 bases, leaving 19 bases between the germline ends. Method: immunoSEQ multiplex PCR; TCRdb's copy keeps in-frame clones and lacks some. The table lists fewer than 40,000 clones, about 84% of them singletons. As to this clone: Antigen: not known.

The specimen sequenced was CD45RA- memory CD4+ T cells from PBMCs. This sequence originates from a human donor with narcolepsy. The chain is built from TRBV28 and TRBJ2-7; TRBD1 might be the D (5 bases). The DNA of the CDR3 is TGTGCCAGCAGTACTTACCAGGGCCGGGTGGACGAGCAGTACTTC. It encodes CASSTYQGRVDEQYF.